This is a list of T cell receptor beta chains from one sample in a study of early stage breast cancer tumors. The assay was immunoSEQ multiplex PCR, and TCRdb's table has in-frame clones only and misses some. The sample has about 69,000 clones; 75% to 90% are singletons. Material for sequencing was blood. Receptor source: a person aged 40-50 years with breast cancer. Each CDR3 is given with its conserved first and last residue.

>TRBJ1-5|TRBV28
CASRGAGANQPQHF
>TRBJ1-5|TRBV19
CASSIGRREQPQHF
>TRBJ1-2|TRBV6-5
CATRGRDKANYGYTF
>TRBJ2-7|TRBV28
CASSLGGTSGYEQYF
>TRBJ2-7|TRBV28
CAIGSWGYEQYF
>TRBJ2-5|TRBV28
CASSLVAASRETQYF
>TRBJ1-1|TRBV19
CASSTTGGTEAFF
>TRBJ2-7|TRBV18
CASSAGTGGQNYEQYF
>TRBJ1-2|TRBV28
CASSFGTELGYTF
>TRBJ2-1|TRBV11-2
CASSLSGWVDEQFF
>TRBJ1-2|TRBV6-4
CATGRGDHGYTF
>TRBJ2-1|TRBV5-1
CASRSLGASYNEQFF
>TRBJ2-1|TRBV9
CASSVVLGGAGNEQFF
>TRBJ1-1|TRBV27
CASSLSYGTEAFF
>TRBJ2-7|TRBV19
CASRPRAVSYEQYF
>TRBJ2-7|TRBV28
CASTRPGKGIYEQYF
>TRBJ2-7|TRBV19
CASRRNGGYEQYF
>TRBJ1-1|TRBV6-1
CASSRQGPNTEAFF
>TRBJ2-1|TRBV9
CASSFGPPYNEQFF
>TRBJ1-3|TRBV28
CASSLSGPIFGNTIYF
>TRBJ2-1|TRBV14
CASSQRDRGQQFF
>TRBJ1-1|TRBV7-9
CATLIGGAGEAFF
>TRBJ1-4|TRBV30
CAWGKTWNVGGEKLFF
>TRBJ1-1|TRBV6-6
CASKQESRTEAFF
>TRBJ2-3|TRBV11-2
CASSLRGSDTQYF
>TRBJ1-2|TRBV7-9
CASSLKGGFDGYTF
>TRBJ2-5|TRBV28
CASSYRGTSKETQYF
>TRBJ2-1|TRBV5-1
CASSWDGQGAYNEQFF
>TRBJ2-5|TRBV2
CASSEQGRQETQYF
>TRBJ1-2|TRBV11-2
CASSPWTGYGYTF
>TRBJ1-3|TRBV9
CASSVGPGPGNTIYF
>TRBJ1-1|TRBV5-6
CASSLGGGIGNEAFF
>TRBJ1-5|TRBV28
CASSFRTGYSNQPQHF
>TRBJ2-1|TRBV14
CASSQDSGRGYNEQFF
>TRBJ2-7|TRBV6-5
CASSYAGFGRDYEQYF
>TRBJ2-1|TRBV19
CASSIDPFDSLSYNEQFF
>TRBJ2-6|TRBV28
CASSPQDRVYSGANVLTF
>TRBJ2-3|TRBV6-1
CASSDSGRVDTQYF
>TRBJ2-7|TRBV5-1
CASSLSVPGAAYEQYF
>TRBJ1-1|TRBV6-6
CASGETGRDTEAFF
>TRBJ1-5|TRBV6-6
CASSLIHSNQPQHF
>TRBJ2-5|TRBV10-1
CASRDRGEETQYF
>TRBJ2-5|TRBV12-5
CASGIAGILKETQYF
>TRBJ2-1|TRBV5-1
CASSLELAAYNEQFF
>TRBJ2-1|TRBV27
CASSLSKSGNEQFF
>TRBJ2-3|TRBV14
CASSHRTESQYF
>TRBJ2-1|TRBV19
CASSMELAGGYNEQFF
>TRBJ2-5|TRBV11-2
CASSRRRQETQYF
>TRBJ2-1|TRBV2
CASILIEQFF
>TRBJ1-1|TRBV6-1
CASSAQGLLTEAFF
>TRBJ2-1|TRBV6-6
CASVRDNYNEQFF
>TRBJ2-1|TRBV6-4
CASSASAGGGEQFF
>TRBJ1-5|TRBV21-1
CASSDPFDGYPQHF
>TRBJ2-1|TRBV7-7
CASSPDNQISYNEQFF
>TRBJ2-3|TRBV6-4
CASSDSNPPRNTQYF
>TRBJ2-5|TRBV7-9
CASSLSQGEWETQYF
>TRBJ2-7|TRBV30
CAWSDASGIGDEQYF
>TRBJ2-1|TRBV7-9
CASGGGTSSYNEQFF
>TRBJ2-3|TRBV7-9
CASSLGIAGETDTQYF